The TCR beta chain under discussion was sequenced for a study of T cells after yellow fever vaccination. TCRdb re-derived calls from the 5' RACE reads in MiXCR, one entry per CDR3 protein. The sample consists of some 250,000 distinct CDR3 sequences, roughly 4% of them appearing once. Germline V gene sequence: CDR1 SEHNR, CDR2 FQNEAQ (reference sequence). V was pared by 1 base and J by 0 bases, with 12 bases between. The CDR3 runs to 16 residues. This clonotype showed up just a few times. The chain has TRBV7-9 and TRBJ1-2; unclear D gene. This clonotype was obtained from a man between 18 and 29 years old who received the YFV17D yellow fever vaccine. The sample here was PBMCs, taken 15 days after the yellow fever booster vaccination. CDR3 residues: CASSLGYNSPNYGYTF. The CDR3 region has the DNA TGTGCCAGCAGCTTAGGATACAATTCCCCTAACTATGGCTACACCTTC.